Listed here are 29 T cell receptor beta chains from one sample, sequenced in a study of blood T cell repertoires in COVID-19. The repertoire was sequenced with immunoSEQ multiplex PCR; TCRdb's copy has only in-frame clones and lacks some. Of around 110,000 clones in the sample, about nine tenths are singletons; the top ten hold 1.8%. The sample consisted of peripheral blood. The source of these receptors is a human donor with active COVID-19. The donor label of this sample is uncertain.

This clone was counted a single time. The CDR3 region is CASSRGLFNEQFF. The CDR3 nucleotides are TGTGCCAGCAGCCGTGGACTGTTCAATGAGCAGTTCTTC. The V call is TRBV27, the J call TRBJ2-1, with a weak D call TRBD2 (5 bases). Germline assignment: CDR1 MNHEY and CDR2 SMNVEV (reference sequence). CDR3 size: 13 residues. V was clipped by 6 bases and J by 6 bases, with 12 bases between them.

V usage is TRBV9 and J usage is TRBJ2-3; unclear D gene. From germline, CDR1 is SGDLS and CDR2 YYNGEE. V lost 0 bases to trimming and J lost 2 bases, with 10 bases between them. The CDR3 runs to 15 residues. The CDR3 DNA reads as TGTGCCAGCAGCGTAGAGAACTTGTCCACAGATACGCAGTATTTT. Protein: CASSVENLSTDTQYF.

This clone was detected once. The chain uses TRBV6-6 and TRBJ2-5; 13 bases agree with TRBD2. CDR1 MNHNY and CDR2 SVGAGI come from the germline V gene (reference sequence). With 5 bases clipped from V and 9 bases from J, the junction kept 9 bases outside the gene matches. CDR3 length equals 15 residues. The CDR3: CASSTPGLAGVPQYF. Here the CDR3 DNA reads TGTGCCAGCAGTACCCCAGGACTAGCGGGGGTTCCCCAGTACTTC.

V usage is TRBV3-1 (or the pseudogene TRBV3-2) and J usage is TRBJ2-1, with D hard to call. The CDR3 is made up of 15 amino acids. Germline CDR1 is LGHDT and CDR2 is YNNKEL (reference sequence). Trimming took 3 bases from V and 0 from J, leaving 9 bases between them. The CDR3 nucleotides read TGTGCCAGCAGCCAGGCCCCAAACTCCTACAATGAGCAGTTCTTC. Its protein is CASSQAPNSYNEQFF.

V usage is TRBV4-3 and J usage is TRBJ2-7; D unresolved. V gave up 1 base and J gave up 3 bases, with 7 bases separating them. Germline V gene data show CDR1 as LGHNA and CDR2 as YSLEER. The CDR3 runs to 13 residues. CDR3 loop: CASSQGFSYEQYF. In DNA form, the CDR3 reads TGCGCCAGCAGCCAAGGCTTTAGCTACGAGCAGTACTTC.

The chain couples TRBV27 to TRBJ1-1; no definite D call. V was cut by 3 bases and J by 3 bases, with 8 bases left in between. Germline-derived CDR1 and CDR2 are MNHEY and SMNVEV (reference sequence). CDR3 length equals 13 residues. The CDR3: CASSFHGDTEAFF. The CDR3 DNA reads as TGTGCCAGCAGTTTCCACGGGGACACTGAAGCTTTCTTT.

This clone was picked up a small number of times. The V and J genes are TRBV6-6 and TRBJ1-5, with D possibly TRBD1 on 6 matching bases. Germline V gene sequence: CDR1 MNHNY, CDR2 SVGAGI (reference sequence). V was pared by 6 bases and J by 7 bases, with 16 bases between. The CDR3 has 14 amino acids. The CDR3 spells CASRQGVGEQPQHF. For the CDR3, the DNA is TGTGCCAGCAGACAGGGTGTGGGGGAGCAGCCCCAGCATTTT.

This chain connects TRBV29-1 to TRBJ2-2; 12 positions match TRBD2. J was trimmed by 0 bases and V by 6 bases; bases with no gene match: 5. This CDR3 is built from 16 residues. Germline CDR1 and CDR2: SQVTM and ANQGSEA. The CDR3, as DNA: TGCAGCGTGTCCCCTAGCGGGGGGGCGAACACCGGGGAGCTGTTTTTT. This sequence encodes CSVSPSGGANTGELFF.

The rearrangement links TRBV7-6 to TRBJ2-5; TRBD2 is a possible D gene (5 bases). The germline V gene has CDR1 SGHVS and CDR2 FNYEAQ. The CDR3 consists of 13 residues. V lost 1 base and J 7 bases, leaving 10 bases between the germline ends. In DNA form, the CDR3 reads TGTGCCAGCAGCTTAGAGGGCCGGGGGACCCAGTACTTC. This encodes CASSLEGRGTQYF.

Comment on this clone: A read error may produce the germline difference seen at one junction end. V is TRBV4-3 and J is TRBJ2-1, with 9 positions matching TRBD2. CDR3 length equals 15 residues. In germline, CDR1 is LGHNA, CDR2 YSLEER. CDR3 nucleotide sequence: TGCGCCAGCAGCCAGGCCCCTAGCGGGGTCGGAAAGAGACTCTTC. Protein: CASSQAPSGVGKRLF.

In this sample, this clone turned up once. V and J are TRBV13 and TRBJ2-3, with 9 bases lining up with TRBD1. The CDR3 runs to 16 residues. V shed 5 bases, J shed 2 bases, and the junction held 8 bases outside the gene matches. The germline V gene encodes CDR1 PRHDT and CDR2 FYEKMQ (reference sequence). DNA of the CDR3: TGTGCCAGCAGCGATACTGGACAGGGGACCACAGATACGCAGTATTTT. Its translation is CASSDTGQGTTDTQYF.

V usage is TRBV9 and J usage is TRBJ2-3; D may be TRBD2 (6 bases). The CDR3 contains 17 residues. Germline CDR1 is SGDLS and CDR2 is YYNGEE. V was trimmed by 0 bases and J by 1 base, leaving 15 bases between them. The CDR3 DNA is TGTGCCAGCAGCGTAGCGGCAGCGGGTCAACGCACAGATACGCAGTATTTT. Translated, it gives CASSVAAAGQRTDTQYF.

This clone was seen just once. The chain links TRBV7-8 to TRBJ2-5; D uncertain. This CDR3 spans 11 amino acids. The germline CDR1 and CDR2 sequences are SGHVS and FQNEAQ. Deletions cut 5 bases from V and 5 bases from J, with 6 bases between. DNA of the CDR3: TGTGCCAGCAGCCCCCGGGAGACCCAGTACTTC. This translates into CASSPRETQYF. The entire variable domain, with the rest obtained from reference TRBV7-8 and TRBJ2-5, is as follows: GAGVSQSPRYKVAKRGQDVALRCDPISGHVSLFWYQQALGQGPEFLTYFQNEAQLDKSGLPSDRFFAERPEGSVSTLKIQRTQQEDSAVYLCASSPRETQYFGPGTRLLVL.

The genes are TRBV30 and TRBJ2-5; TRBD2 matches 9 bases. Germline V CDR1 and CDR2: GTSNPN, SVGIG (reference sequence). V gave up 0 bases and J gave up 5 bases; unmatched junction bases: 13. The CDR3 spans 17 residues. The CDR3 DNA reads as TGTGCCTGGAGTGTACTAGCGGGTGATTTTCTGAGGGAGACCCAGTACTTC. This gives the protein CAWSVLAGDFLRETQYF.

The CDR3 protein is CASSYWTGNYGYTF. CDR3 DNA: TGTGCCAGCAGTTACTGGACAGGAAACTATGGCTACACCTTC. The rearrangement uses TRBV6-2 or TRBV6-3 and TRBJ1-2, with 7 bases identical to TRBD1. Germline V gives CDR1 MNHEY, CDR2 SVGEGT. This CDR3 has 14 residues. The V gene end was trimmed by 1 base and the J gene end by 2 bases; junction bases not matched to a gene: 1.

To note about this clone: Other DNA sequences in the same sample also yield this CDR3. J is TRBJ1-6 and V is TRBV18; TRBD1 might be the D (5 bases). The germline CDR1 and CDR2 sequences are KGHSH and LQKENI. Deletions cut 2 bases from V and 7 bases from J, with 9 bases between. The CDR3 extends over 14 amino acids. CDR3 bases: TGTGCCAGCTCACCAGGCGCAGGGAATTCACCCCTCCACTTT. Its protein product is CASSPGAGNSPLHF.

CDR3 sequence reads: CASSEGYGITGETQYF. DNA of the CDR3: TGTGCCAGCAGTGAGGGCTATGGCATAACCGGCGAGACCCAGTACTTC. The chain links TRBV2 to TRBJ2-5; D unresolved. This CDR3 has 16 amino acids. V shed 3 bases and J shed 5 bases, with 19 bases lying between them. CDR1 SNHLY and CDR2 FYNNEI come from the germline V gene. Variable domain in full (rest from reference TRBV2 and TRBJ2-5): EPEVTQTPSHQVTQMGQEVILRCVPISNHLYFYWYRQILGQKVEFLVSFYNNEISEKSEIFDDQFSVERPDGSNFTLKIRSTKLEDSAMYFCASSEGYGITGETQYFGPGTRLLVL.

V usage is TRBV9 and J usage is TRBJ2-5; maybe TRBD1 (5 bases). Germline V lookup: CDR1 SGDLS, CDR2 YYNGEE. CDR3 size: 12 residues. V dropped 7 bases and J dropped 5 bases, with 12 bases sitting between them. The CDR3 DNA reads as TGTGCCAGCTCTGGGGCAGTGGAGACCCAGTACTTC. It encodes CASSGAVETQYF. Combining the CDR3 with reference TRBV9 and TRBJ2-5 gives the whole variable domain DSGVTQTPKHLITATGQRVTLRCSPRSGDLSVYWYQQSLDQGLQFLIQYYNGEERAKGNILERFSAQQFPDLHSELNLSSLELGDSALYFCASSGAVETQYFGPGTRLLVL.

This rearrangement joins TRBV7-2 to TRBJ1-5; D is possibly TRBD1 (6 bases). The CDR3 consists of 16 residues. Per the germline V gene, CDR1 is SGHTA and CDR2 is FQGNSA. Trimming stripped 3 bases from V and 6 bases from J, with 18 bases between. The CDR3 region is CASSFGGTGSGQPQHF. For the CDR3, the DNA is TGTGCCAGCAGCTTTGGAGGAACAGGGTCGGGTCAGCCCCAGCATTTT.

This clone was found once. This chain connects TRBV6-5 to TRBJ1-2; possibly TRBD1 for D (5 bases). Germline V gene sequence: CDR1 MNHEY, CDR2 SVGAGI. V lost 0 bases and J 4 bases, leaving 9 bases between the germline ends. This CDR3 is 14 amino acids long. The CDR3 DNA reads TGTGCCAGCAGTTACTCGAATAGGGGCTATGGCTACACCTTC. Protein product: CASSYSNRGYGYTF.

The chain employs TRBV19 and TRBJ2-1; 10 nucleotides agree with TRBD1. J lost 0 bases, V lost 3 bases, and 11 bases had no gene match. The CDR3 spans 19 residues. Germline CDR1 LNHDA, CDR2 SQIVND (reference sequence). CDR3 in amino acids: CASSIIFSWDRGSYNEQFF. The DNA of the CDR3 is TGTGCCAGTAGTATTATATTTTCGTGGGACAGGGGCTCCTACAATGAGCAGTTCTTC.

J is TRBJ2-7 and V is TRBV30; TRBD2 matches 10 bases. V trimming: 3 bases; J trimming: 4 bases; junction bases outside the gene matches: 6. There are 14 residues in the CDR3. Germline values: CDR1 GTSNPN, CDR2 SVGIG (reference sequence). CDR3 protein: CAWRERGGRYEQYF. The CDR3 DNA follows: TGTGCCTGGAGGGAGCGGGGGGGGAGGTACGAGCAGTACTTC.

This clone was counted once. This rearrangement joins TRBV5-4 to TRBJ1-4; TRBD1 aligns across 8 bases. This CDR3 has 14 residues. Germline CDR1 and CDR2: SGHNT and YYREEE (reference sequence). Unmatched junction bases numbered 4, after V lost 3 bases and J lost 6 bases. CDR3 DNA: TGTGCCAGCAGCTACAGGGGGTCTTATGAAAAACTGTTTTTT. Amino acids: CASSYRGSYEKLFF.

The rearrangement uses TRBV6-6 and TRBJ1-4; no firm D call. The CDR3 has 16 amino acids. Trimming cost V 7 bases and J 4 bases, with 19 bases left between them. The germline gives CDR1 MNHNY, CDR2 SVGAGI (reference sequence). CDR3 in DNA: TGTGCCAGCACCCAAAATGGCATCCGGAGTAATGAAAAACTGTTTTTT. As protein: CASTQNGIRSNEKLFF.

V is TRBV18 and J is TRBJ2-7; TRBD1 matches 8 bases. Germline trimming cut 3 bases from V and 1 base from J; bases unmatched to any gene: 2. Germline CDR1 KGHSH, CDR2 LQKENI. This CDR3 spans 14 amino acids. CDR3 loop: CASSPGTGSYEQYF. CDR3 DNA: TGTGCCAGCTCACCCGGGACAGGATCCTACGAGCAGTACTTC.

The CDR3 sequence: CATSDSRLAVEAFF. DNA of the CDR3: TGTGCCACCAGTGATTCACGACTGGCGGTTGAAGCTTTCTTT. V and J are TRBV24-1 and TRBJ1-1; no definite D call. The germline gives CDR1 KGHDR, CDR2 SFDVKD. V shed 2 bases and J shed 7 bases, with 13 bases lying between them. CDR3 length equals 14 residues.

This clone was counted a few times. The chain combines TRBV15 with TRBJ2-5; D not resolved. Trimming stripped 0 bases from V and 5 bases from J, with 10 bases between. This CDR3 comprises 14 residues. Germline V gene sequence: CDR1 LNHNV, CDR2 YYDKDF (reference sequence). In DNA form, the CDR3 reads TGTGCCACCAGCAGAGATCTCGAGGAGGAGACCCAGTACTTC. This encodes CATSRDLEEETQYF.

V and J are TRBV2 and TRBJ2-7; D possibly corresponds to TRBD1 (6 bases). The V end lost 4 bases, the J end lost 8 bases, and 9 bases lay between the germline ends. Per the germline V gene, CDR1 is SNHLY and CDR2 is FYNNEI. This CDR3 contains 11 residues. DNA for the CDR3: TGTGCCAGCAGTGGACAGGTTCAGCAGTACTTC. Translating it yields CASSGQVQQYF.

The chain is built from TRBV9 and TRBJ1-1; TRBD1 is a possible D gene (5 bases). This CDR3 comprises 16 residues. Germline assignment: CDR1 SGDLS and CDR2 YYNGEE. Trimming took off 2 bases at V and 1 base at J, with 15 bases between the two ends. CDR3 in DNA: TGTGCCAGCAGCGTGGGTACAGGACGTACGAACACTGAAGCTTTCTTT. Residues: CASSVGTGRTNTEAFF. The complete variable domain, with remaining parts taken from reference TRBV9 and TRBJ1-1, reads DSGVTQTPKHLITATGQRVTLRCSPRSGDLSVYWYQQSLDQGLQFLIQYYNGEERAKGNILERFSAQQFPDLHSELNLSSLELGDSALYFCASSVGTGRTNTEAFFGQGTRLTVV.